This TCR beta chain was sequenced for a study of cytomegalovirus exposure and HLA in healthy donors. Overall study results and limits: When analyzed later, a missense DCLRE1C variant was found to be linked to TCR beta V- and J-gene trimming. In a later analysis, at a false discovery rate of 0.05, 17,000 or so TCR beta sequences were associated with HLA alleles. In the analysis, some V segments, TRBV6-2 and TRBV6-3 included, were excluded as indistinguishable.

With regard to this clone: The antigen remains undetermined.

This PCR relied on a set of 60 Vbeta primers and 13 Jbeta primers. Method: immunoSEQ multiplex PCR; TCRdb's copy keeps in-frame clones and lacks some. In the table there are about 140,000 clones, roughly 73% of which are singletons. CDR1 is GTSNPN, CDR2 SVGIG, per germline (reference sequence). The CDR3 has 12 residues. Between the trimmed V and J ends, which lost 3 bases and 4 bases, there was a span of 9 bases. The sequencing input was PBMCs. The receptor was derived from a man aged 40-49 years in good health and CMV-seronegative. The chain recombines TRBV30 with TRBJ1-1; a possible D gene is TRBD1 (6 bases). CDR3 in DNA: TGTGCCTGGAGGGGGGGGCCCACTGAAGCTTTCTTT. It yields the protein CAWRGGPTEAFF.